The rows below give T cell receptor beta chains drawn from one sample of a study of control samples from healthy donors and cancer patients. Measured with immunoSEQ multiplex PCR; TCRdb has only the in-frame clones, and not every one. The table includes under 450,000 clones, approximately 92% detected once. The sequenced sample was PBMCs. The receptors derive from a man aged 35 to 55 with head and neck cancer. The CDR3 runs from the conserved cysteine through the conserved F or W. The D gene is left open where the match is weak. Size is stated for part of the rows, as once, few or many counts, or as a class when the clone is expanded.

cdr3_aa cdr3_nt d_call v_call cdr3_length clone_size j_call
CATSHGDRGHTGELFF TGTGCCACCAGCCACGGGGACAGGGGTCACACCGGGGAGCTGTTTTTT TRBD1 TRBV15 16 - TRBJ2-2
CASSLSIADTQYF TGTGCCAGCAGTTTATCGATAGCAGATACGCAGTATTTT - TRBV27 13 - TRBJ2-3
CASSLDSPNEKLFF TGTGCCAGCAGCCTGGACAGCCCAAATGAAAAACTGTTTTTT - TRBV6-6 14 once TRBJ1-4
CASSDQGLPLDSNQPQHF TGTGCCAGCAGTGATCAGGGGCTACCTCTCGATAGCAATCAGCCCCAGCATTTT - TRBV2 18 once TRBJ1-5
CASNDRVPDTQYF TGTGCCAGCAACGACAGGGTGCCAGATACGCAGTATTTT TRBD1 TRBV2 13 - TRBJ2-3
CAWSVWVGETEAFF TGTGCCTGGAGTGTATGGGTGGGAGAAACTGAAGCTTTCTTT - TRBV30 14 - TRBJ1-1
CASRPTVLQPQHF TGTGCCAGTAGGCCGACAGTTCTTCAGCCCCAGCATTTT - TRBV19 13 - TRBJ1-5
CASSRGDLNAFF TGTGCCAGCAGTAGGGGGGACTTGAACGCTTTCTTT - TRBV6-5 12 - TRBJ1-1
CASSQELVGNEQFF TGCGCCAGCAGCCAAGAACTAGTGGGGAATGAGCAGTTCTTC - TRBV4-1 14 once TRBJ2-1
CASSTQVTNEKLFF TGTGCCAGTAGTACCCAAGTTACCAATGAAAAACTGTTTTTT - TRBV19 14 - TRBJ1-4
CATSDASLEYTDTQYF TGTGCCACCAGTGACGCCAGTCTCGAGTACACAGATACGCAGTATTTT - TRBV24-1 16 - TRBJ2-3
CASSPGQGGGTEAFF TGTGCCAGCAGTCCCGGACAGGGGGGAGGCACTGAAGCTTTCTTT TRBD1 TRBV5-5 15 - TRBJ1-1
CATSDTLGGYTF TGTGCCACCTCGGACACCCTAGGGGGCTACACCTTC - TRBV24-1 12 - TRBJ1-2
CAIRRQGRYNEQFF TGTGCCATCAGGAGACAGGGTCGCTACAATGAGCAGTTCTTC TRBD1 TRBV10-3 14 few TRBJ2-1
CASSPTATVGEQYF TGTGCCAGCTCACCTACCGCGACAGTTGGCGAGCAGTACTTC - TRBV18 14 - TRBJ2-7
CASSPGGVSGIEKLFF TGTGCCAGCAGCCCAGGGGGGGTTAGTGGTATTGAAAAACTGTTTTTT TRBD1 TRBV28 16 once TRBJ1-4
CASSVGQISNYGYTF TGTGCCAGTAGTGTGGGACAGATTTCTAACTATGGCTACACCTTC TRBD1 TRBV19 15 - TRBJ1-2
CASSAQGADGELFF TGTGCCAGCAGCGCCCAGGGGGCGGACGGGGAGCTGTTTTTT TRBD1 TRBV9 14 - TRBJ2-2
CASILDRRTGELFF TGTGCCAGCATCCTGGACAGGCGCACCGGGGAGCTGTTTTTT TRBD1 TRBV28 14 - TRBJ2-2
CASSLLRRPDTQYF TGTGCCAGCAGTTTATTACGGAGGCCAGATACGCAGTATTTT - TRBV27 14 - TRBJ2-3
CASNHGPGLGGTEAFF TGTGCCAGCAACCACGGGCCAGGTTTAGGAGGCACTGAAGCTTTCTTT - TRBV7-9 16 - TRBJ1-1
CASSEVPRRGSWTEAFF TGTGCCAGCAGTGAAGTTCCTCGAAGGGGGAGTTGGACTGAAGCTTTCTTT - TRBV6-1 17 - TRBJ1-1
CASSPLVTDTQYF TGTGCCAGCAGCCCACTCGTCACAGATACGCAGTATTTT - TRBV3-1/TRBV3-2 13 - TRBJ2-3
CASSRDGEDTGELFF TGTGCCAGCTCAAGGGACGGGGAGGACACCGGGGAGCTGTTTTTT - TRBV18 15 - TRBJ2-2
CASINLGRENTIYF TGTGCCAGCATCAACCTCGGACGGGAAAACACCATATATTTT - TRBV11-1 14 - TRBJ1-3
CAWSVQWFEKLFF TGTGCCTGGAGTGTACAGTGGTTTGAAAAACTGTTTTTT - TRBV30 13 - TRBJ1-4
CASSRRELETQYF TGTGCCAGCAGCCGCAGGGAGTTGGAGACCCAGTACTTC - TRBV7-9 13 - TRBJ2-5
CASSRTVLNYGYTF TGTGCCAGCAGTCGGACGGTCCTGAACTATGGCTACACCTTC - TRBV2 14 - TRBJ1-2
CAWSASPTAKNIQYF TGTGCCTGGAGTGCCTCACCGACAGCCAAAAACATTCAGTACTTC - TRBV30 15 - TRBJ2-4
CASSRTGGPYNEQFF TGTGCCAGCAGCCGGACAGGGGGACCCTACAATGAGCAGTTCTTC TRBD1 TRBV5-6 15 few TRBJ2-1
CASSTGQGNTGELFF TGTGCCAGCAGCACGGGACAGGGGAACACCGGGGAGCTGTTTTTT TRBD1 TRBV7-2 15 - TRBJ2-2
CAWAPRSYGYTF TGTGCCTGGGCCCCCAGATCTTATGGCTACACCTTC - TRBV30 12 - TRBJ1-2
CASSGLQNTEAFF TGTGCCAGCAGTGGACTGCAGAACACTGAAGCTTTCTTT - TRBV11-2 13 - TRBJ1-1
CATSDPAGGNTGELFF TGTGCCACCAGTGATCCTGCGGGGGGGAACACCGGGGAGCTGTTTTTT TRBD2 TRBV24-1 16 once TRBJ2-2
CASSSDTQLNTGELFF TGCGCCAGCAGCTCGGACACTCAACTAAACACCGGGGAGCTGTTTTTT - TRBV5-1 16 - TRBJ2-2
CASSSTANYGYTF TGTGCCAGCAGTTCCACAGCTAACTATGGCTACACCTTC - TRBV28 13 - TRBJ1-2
CASNDPSGGPEAFF TGCGCCAGCAACGACCCCTCCGGGGGGCCTGAAGCTTTCTTT - TRBV5-1 14 once TRBJ1-1